This record concerns one T cell receptor (beta chain) sequence. The source of the sample is a study of blood T cell repertoires in COVID-19. The method was immunoSEQ multiplex PCR; TCRdb's version includes in-frame clones alone and lacks a portion of them. Of about 250,000 clones detected, approximately 86% appear once; the ten largest clones hold 2.5% to 3%. Ages ranged from about 18 to 100 years, with residence in 20 to 30 US areas. Researchers sorted participants into cohorts using their self-reported clinical history. This TCR came from a woman aged 25 to 45 with acute COVID-19. The sequenced material came from PBMCs or T cells enriched from blood (not recorded which).

In DNA, the CDR3 is TGTGCCAGCAGTGACTTGGCGGCGCCGGGCAATGAGCAGTTCTTC. It encodes CASSDLAAPGNEQFF. The rearrangement uses TRBV7-6 and TRBJ2-1; no firm D call. V was clipped by 6 bases and J by 6 bases, with 18 bases between them. Germline V gives CDR1 SGHVS, CDR2 FNYEAQ. The CDR3 spans 15 residues.